Shown below are 3 T cell receptor beta chains from a single sample sequenced in a study of blood T cells in healthy people across ages. Sample-barcoded 5' priming and a J-beta primer mix drove a second PCR of roughly 6 to 12 cycles. Via MiXCR, TCRdb re-called the 5' RACE reads, giving one row per CDR3 protein. This sample has roughly 1,500,000 distinct CDR3 sequences; 30% to 35% occur once, and the top ten carry about 11%. The sample taken for sequencing was blood. The receptors here all came from a woman in her 30s in good health.

The chain joins TRBV21-1 to TRBJ1-5. TRBV21-1 is labeled a pseudogene. The CDR3 has 13 residues. The CDR3 reads CASSKSEGLPQHF. DNA for the CDR3: TGTGCCAGCAGCAAAAGTGAGGGTTTGCCCCAGCATTTT.

The CDR3 coding sequence is TGTGCCAGCAGTTTATCGAGGGGAGGATCGAACACTGAAGCTTTCTTT. Its translation: CASSLSRGGSNTEAFF. The chain is built from TRBV27 and TRBJ1-1, with D perhaps matching TRBD1 (5 bases). Deletions cut 0 bases from V and 1 base from J, with 12 bases between. The length of the CDR3 is 16 residues. Germline loops: CDR1 MNHEY, CDR2 SMNVEV (reference sequence).

This chain joins TRBV30 and TRBJ2-7; 7 bases line up with TRBD2. Germline V gene data show CDR1 as GTSNPN and CDR2 as SVGIG (reference sequence). The length of the CDR3 is 12 residues. Trimming took 0 bases from V and 10 from J; bases not matched to a gene: 6. Here the CDR3 DNA reads TGTGCCTGGAGTGTACCGCGGGGGTTACAGTACTTC. Its translation: CAWSVPRGLQYF.